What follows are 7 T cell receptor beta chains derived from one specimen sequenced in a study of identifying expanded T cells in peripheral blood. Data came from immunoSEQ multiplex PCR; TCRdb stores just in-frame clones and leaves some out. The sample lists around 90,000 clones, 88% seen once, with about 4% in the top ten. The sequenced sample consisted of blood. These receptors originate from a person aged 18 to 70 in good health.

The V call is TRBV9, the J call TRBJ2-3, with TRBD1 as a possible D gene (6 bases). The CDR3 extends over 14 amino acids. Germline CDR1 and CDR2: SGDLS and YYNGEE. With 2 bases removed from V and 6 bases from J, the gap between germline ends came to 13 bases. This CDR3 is CASSVRGLADTQYF. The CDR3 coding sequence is TGTGCCAGCAGCGTTAGGGGGTTAGCCGATACGCAGTATTTT. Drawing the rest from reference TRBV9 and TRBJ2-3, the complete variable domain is DSGVTQTPKHLITATGQRVTLRCSPRSGDLSVYWYQQSLDQGLQFLIQYYNGEERAKGNILERFSAQQFPDLHSELNLSSLELGDSALYFCASSVRGLADTQYFGPGTRLTVL.

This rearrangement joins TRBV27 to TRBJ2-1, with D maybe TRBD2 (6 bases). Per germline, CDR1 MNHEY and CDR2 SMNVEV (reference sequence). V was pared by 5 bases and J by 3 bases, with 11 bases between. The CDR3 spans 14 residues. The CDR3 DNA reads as TGTGCCAGCAGTCCGGGACTCAACTACAATGAGCAGTTCTTC. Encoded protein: CASSPGLNYNEQFF.

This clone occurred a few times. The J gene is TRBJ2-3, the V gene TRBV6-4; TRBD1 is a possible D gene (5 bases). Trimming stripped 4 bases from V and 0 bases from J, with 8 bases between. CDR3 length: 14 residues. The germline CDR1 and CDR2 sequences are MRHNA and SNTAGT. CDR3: CASSAGSSTDTQYF. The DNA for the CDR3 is TGTGCCAGCAGTGCAGGGTCCAGCACAGATACGCAGTATTTT.

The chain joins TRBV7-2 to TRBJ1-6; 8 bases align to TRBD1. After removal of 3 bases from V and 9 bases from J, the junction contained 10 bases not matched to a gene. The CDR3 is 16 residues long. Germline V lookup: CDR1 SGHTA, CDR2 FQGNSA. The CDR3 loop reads CASSFRTGSKGSPLHF. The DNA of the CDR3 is TGTGCCAGCAGCTTCAGGACAGGGTCGAAGGGTTCACCCCTCCACTTT.

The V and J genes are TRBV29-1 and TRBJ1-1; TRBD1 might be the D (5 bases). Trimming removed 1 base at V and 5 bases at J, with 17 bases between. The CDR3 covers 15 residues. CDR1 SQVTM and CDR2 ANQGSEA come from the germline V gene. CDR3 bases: TGCAGCGTTGAAGGCAGGGACCAAGGAGGGACTGAAGCTTTCTTT. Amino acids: CSVEGRDQGGTEAFF.

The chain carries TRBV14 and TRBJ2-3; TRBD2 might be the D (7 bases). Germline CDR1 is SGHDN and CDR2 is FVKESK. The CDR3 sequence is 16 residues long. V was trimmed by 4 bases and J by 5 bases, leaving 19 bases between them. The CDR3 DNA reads TGTGCCAGCAGCCCCCTTGAGGGGAGGGGGAGAGATACGCAGTATTTT. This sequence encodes CASSPLEGRGRDTQYF. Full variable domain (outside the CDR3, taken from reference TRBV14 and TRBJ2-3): EAGVTQFPSHSVIEKGQTVTLRCDPISGHDNLYWYRRVMGKEIKFLLHFVKESKQDESGMPNNRFLAERTGGTYSTLKVQPAELEDSGVYFCASSPLEGRGRDTQYFGPGTRLTVL.

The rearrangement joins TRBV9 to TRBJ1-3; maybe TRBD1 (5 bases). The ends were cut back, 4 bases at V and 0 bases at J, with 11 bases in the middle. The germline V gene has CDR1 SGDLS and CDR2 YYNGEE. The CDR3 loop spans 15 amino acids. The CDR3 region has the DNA TGTGCCAGCAGCCGAGGGGTTTCCTCTGGAAACACCATATATTTT. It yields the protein CASSRGVSSGNTIYF.